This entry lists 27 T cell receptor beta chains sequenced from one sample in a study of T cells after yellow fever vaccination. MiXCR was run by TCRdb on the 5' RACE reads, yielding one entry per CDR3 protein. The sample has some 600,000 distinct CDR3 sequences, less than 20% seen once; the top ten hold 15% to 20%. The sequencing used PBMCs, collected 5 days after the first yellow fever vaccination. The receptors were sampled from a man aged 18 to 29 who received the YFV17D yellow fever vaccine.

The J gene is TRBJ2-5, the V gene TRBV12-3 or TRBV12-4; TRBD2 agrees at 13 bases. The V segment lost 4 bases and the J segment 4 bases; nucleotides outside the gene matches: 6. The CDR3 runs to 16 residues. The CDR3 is CASSYWTSGGGETQYF. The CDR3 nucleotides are TGTGCCAGCAGTTATTGGACTAGCGGGGGTGGAGAGACCCAGTACTTC.

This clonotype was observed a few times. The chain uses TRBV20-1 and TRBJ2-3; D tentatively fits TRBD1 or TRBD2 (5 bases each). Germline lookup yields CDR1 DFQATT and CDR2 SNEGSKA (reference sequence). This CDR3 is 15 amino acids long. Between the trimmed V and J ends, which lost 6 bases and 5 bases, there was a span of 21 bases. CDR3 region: CSAVGVPRLVDTQYF. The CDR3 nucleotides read TGCAGTGCCGTGGGGGTCCCCAGGCTGGTAGATACGCAGTATTTT.

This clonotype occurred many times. The CDR3 DNA reads TGTGCCAGCAGTCTCTTAGGGACAAAAAATTCACCCCTCCACTTT. This translates into CASSLLGTKNSPLHF. The rearrangement links TRBV12-3 or TRBV12-4 to TRBJ1-6, with D possibly matching TRBD1 (6 bases). Trimming left V 5 bases short and J 7 bases short, with 15 bases between. The CDR3 runs to 15 residues.

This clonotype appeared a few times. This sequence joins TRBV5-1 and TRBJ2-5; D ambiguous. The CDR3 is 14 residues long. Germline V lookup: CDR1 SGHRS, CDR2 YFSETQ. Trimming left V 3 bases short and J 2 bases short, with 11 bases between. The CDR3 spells CASSYRTEQETQYF. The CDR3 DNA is TGCGCCAGCAGCTATAGGACGGAGCAAGAGACCCAGTACTTC. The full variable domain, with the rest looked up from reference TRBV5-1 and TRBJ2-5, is KAGVTQTPRYLIKTRGQQVTLSCSPISGHRSVSWYQQTPGQGLQFLFEYFSETQRNKGNFPGRFSGRQFSNSRSEMNVSTLELGDSALYLCASSYRTEQETQYFGPGTRLLVL.

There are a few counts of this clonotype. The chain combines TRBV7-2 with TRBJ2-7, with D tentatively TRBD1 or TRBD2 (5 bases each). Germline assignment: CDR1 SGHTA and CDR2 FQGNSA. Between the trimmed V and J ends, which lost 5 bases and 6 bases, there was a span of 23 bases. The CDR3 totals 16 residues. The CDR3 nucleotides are TGTGCCAGCAGCAACACACCCGCGCAGGGACGGGCCGAGCAGTACGTC. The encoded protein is CASSNTPAQGRAEQYV.

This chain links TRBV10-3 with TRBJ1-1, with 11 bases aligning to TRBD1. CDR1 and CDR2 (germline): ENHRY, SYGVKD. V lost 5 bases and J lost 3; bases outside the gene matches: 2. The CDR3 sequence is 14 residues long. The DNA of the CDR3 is TGTGCCATCAGTACGGGACAGGGGGACACTGAAGCTTTCTTT. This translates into CAISTGQGDTEAFF.

The CDR3 nucleotides are TGTGCCAGCAGGAGCGGACAGGGCTGGGACAATCAGCCCCAGCATTTT. The encoded protein is CASRSGQGWDNQPQHF. The chain uses TRBV6-2 or TRBV6-3 and TRBJ1-5, with TRBD1 matching 8 bases. From germline, CDR1 is MNHEY and CDR2 SVGEGT. The CDR3 loop spans 16 amino acids. V lost 6 bases to trimming and J lost 3 bases; unmatched junction nucleotides: 10.

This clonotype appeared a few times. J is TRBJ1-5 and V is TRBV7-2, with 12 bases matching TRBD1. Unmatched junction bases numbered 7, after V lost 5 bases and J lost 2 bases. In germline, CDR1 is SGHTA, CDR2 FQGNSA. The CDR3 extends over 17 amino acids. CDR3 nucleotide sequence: TGTGCCAGCAGCGCCGGGACAGGGGGCCGGGGCAATCAGCCCCAGCATTTT. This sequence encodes CASSAGTGGRGNQPQHF.

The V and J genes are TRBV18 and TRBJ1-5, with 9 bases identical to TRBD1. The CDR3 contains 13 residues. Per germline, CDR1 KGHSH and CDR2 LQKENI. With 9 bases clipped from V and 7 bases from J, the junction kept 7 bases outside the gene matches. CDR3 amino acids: CASRTGVGQPQHF. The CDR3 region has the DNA TGTGCCAGTCGGACAGGGGTTGGACAGCCCCAGCATTTT.

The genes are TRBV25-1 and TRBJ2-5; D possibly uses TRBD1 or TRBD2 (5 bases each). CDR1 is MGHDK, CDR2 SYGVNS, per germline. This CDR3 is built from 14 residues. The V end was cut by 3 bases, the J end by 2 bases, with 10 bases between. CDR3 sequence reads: CASSERGVQETQYF. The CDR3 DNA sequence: TGTGCCAGCAGTGAGAGAGGGGTACAAGAGACCCAGTACTTC. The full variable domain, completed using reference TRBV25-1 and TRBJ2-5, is EADIYQTPRYLVIGTGKKITLECSQTMGHDKMYWYQQDPGMELHLIHYSYGVNSTEKGDLSSESTVSRIRTEHFPLTLESARPSHTSQYLCASSERGVQETQYFGPGTRLLVL.

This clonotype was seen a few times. The CDR3 protein is CASSSPGQGRGHNEQFF. The DNA of the CDR3 is TGTGCCAGCAGCTCCCCGGGACAGGGGAGAGGCCACAATGAGCAGTTCTTC. The J gene is TRBJ2-1, the V gene TRBV7-8; 10 nucleotides agree with TRBD1. The V and J ends lost 4 bases and 5 bases, in that order; junction bases with no gene match: 11. CDR1 SGHVS and CDR2 FQNEAQ come from the germline V gene. The CDR3 runs to 17 residues.

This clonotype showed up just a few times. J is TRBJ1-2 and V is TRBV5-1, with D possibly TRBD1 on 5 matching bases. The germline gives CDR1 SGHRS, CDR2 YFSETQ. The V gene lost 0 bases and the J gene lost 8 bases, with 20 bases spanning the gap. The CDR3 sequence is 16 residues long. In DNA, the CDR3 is TGCGCCAGCAGCTTGGTTTTCGGTGGGGCAGGACACGGCTACACCTTC. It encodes CASSLVFGGAGHGYTF.

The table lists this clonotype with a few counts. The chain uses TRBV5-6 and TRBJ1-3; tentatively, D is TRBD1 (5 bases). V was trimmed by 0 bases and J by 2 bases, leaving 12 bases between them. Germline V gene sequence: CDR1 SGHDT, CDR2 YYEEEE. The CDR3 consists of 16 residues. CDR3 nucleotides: TGTGCCAGCAGCTTGGCCCTCGGGGGTCCTGGAAACACCATATATTTT. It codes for CASSLALGGPGNTIYF.

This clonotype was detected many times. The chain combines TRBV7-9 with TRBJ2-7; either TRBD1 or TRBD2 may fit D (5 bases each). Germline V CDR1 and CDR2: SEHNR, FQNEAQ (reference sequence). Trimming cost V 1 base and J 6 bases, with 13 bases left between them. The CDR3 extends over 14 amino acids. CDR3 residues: CASSLDVAGTEQYF. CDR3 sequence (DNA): TGTGCCAGCAGCTTAGACGTGGCAGGGACCGAGCAGTACTTC.

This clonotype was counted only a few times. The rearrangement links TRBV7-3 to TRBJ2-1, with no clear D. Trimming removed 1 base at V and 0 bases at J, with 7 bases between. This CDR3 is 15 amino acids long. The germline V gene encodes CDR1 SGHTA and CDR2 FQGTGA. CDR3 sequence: CASSLNGYSYNEQFF. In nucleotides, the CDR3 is TGTGCCAGCAGCTTAAATGGTTACTCCTACAATGAGCAGTTCTTC.

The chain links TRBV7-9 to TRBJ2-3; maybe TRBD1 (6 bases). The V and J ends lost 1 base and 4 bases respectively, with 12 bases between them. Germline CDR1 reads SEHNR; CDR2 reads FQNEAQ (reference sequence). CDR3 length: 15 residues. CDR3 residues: CASSLVQGSADTQYF. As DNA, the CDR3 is TGTGCCAGCAGCTTAGTTCAGGGGTCCGCAGATACGCAGTATTTT.

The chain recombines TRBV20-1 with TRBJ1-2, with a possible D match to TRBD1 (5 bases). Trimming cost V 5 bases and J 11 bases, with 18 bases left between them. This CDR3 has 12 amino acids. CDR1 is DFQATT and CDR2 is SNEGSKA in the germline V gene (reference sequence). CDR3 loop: CSARDNVGGYTF. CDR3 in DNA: TGCAGTGCTCGCGACAACGTCGGGGGTTACACCTTC.

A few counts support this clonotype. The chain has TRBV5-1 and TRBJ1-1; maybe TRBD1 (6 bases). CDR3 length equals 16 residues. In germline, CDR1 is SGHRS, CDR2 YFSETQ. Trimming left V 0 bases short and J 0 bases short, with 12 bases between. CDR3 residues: CASSLGQAPMNTEAFF. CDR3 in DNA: TGCGCCAGCAGCTTGGGACAGGCCCCTATGAACACTGAAGCTTTCTTT. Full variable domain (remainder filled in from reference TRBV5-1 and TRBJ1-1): KAGVTQTPRYLIKTRGQQVTLSCSPISGHRSVSWYQQTPGQGLQFLFEYFSETQRNKGNFPGRFSGRQFSNSRSEMNVSTLELGDSALYLCASSLGQAPMNTEAFFGQGTRLTVV.

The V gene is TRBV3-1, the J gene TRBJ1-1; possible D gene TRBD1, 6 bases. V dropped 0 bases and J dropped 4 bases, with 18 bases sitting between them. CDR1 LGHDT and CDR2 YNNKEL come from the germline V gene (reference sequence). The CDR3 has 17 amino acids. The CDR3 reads CASSQDSLGGFSTEAFF. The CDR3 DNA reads TGTGCCAGCAGCCAAGATAGCCTAGGGGGGTTCTCCACTGAAGCTTTCTTT.

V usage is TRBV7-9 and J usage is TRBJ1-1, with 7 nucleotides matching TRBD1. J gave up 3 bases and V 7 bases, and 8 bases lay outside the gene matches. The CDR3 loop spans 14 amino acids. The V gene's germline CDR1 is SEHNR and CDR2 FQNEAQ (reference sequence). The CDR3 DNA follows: TGTGCCAGCACCACCAGGGGGAAGGACACTGAAGCTTTCTTT. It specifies CASTTRGKDTEAFF.

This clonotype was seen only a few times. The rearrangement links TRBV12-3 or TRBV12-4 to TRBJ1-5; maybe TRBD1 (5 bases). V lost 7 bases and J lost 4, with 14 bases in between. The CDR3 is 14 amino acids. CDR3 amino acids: CASTSQVTNQPQHF. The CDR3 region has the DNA TGTGCCAGCACGTCACAGGTTACAAATCAGCCCCAGCATTTT.

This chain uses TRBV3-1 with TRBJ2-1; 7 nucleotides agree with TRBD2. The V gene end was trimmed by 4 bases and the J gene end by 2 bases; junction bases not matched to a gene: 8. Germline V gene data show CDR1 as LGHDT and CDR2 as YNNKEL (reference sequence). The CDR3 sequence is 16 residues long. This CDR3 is CASSPPGSGAYNEQFF. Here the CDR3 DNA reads TGTGCCAGCAGCCCCCCGGGGAGCGGGGCCTACAATGAGCAGTTCTTC.

The CDR3 loop is CTSSLPRGRAHQPQHF. CDR3 nucleotides: TGCACCAGCAGCCTTCCCCGCGGAAGGGCCCATCAGCCCCAGCATTTT. J is TRBJ1-5 and V is TRBV1. TRBV1 is assigned pseudogene status. This CDR3 has 16 amino acids.

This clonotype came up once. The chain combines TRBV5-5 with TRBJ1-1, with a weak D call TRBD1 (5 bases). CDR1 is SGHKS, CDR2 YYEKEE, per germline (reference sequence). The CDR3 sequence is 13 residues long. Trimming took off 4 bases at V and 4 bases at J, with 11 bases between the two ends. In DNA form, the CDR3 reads TGTGCCAGCAGCGCCTACAGGTCCACTGAAGCTTTCTTT. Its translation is CASSAYRSTEAFF.

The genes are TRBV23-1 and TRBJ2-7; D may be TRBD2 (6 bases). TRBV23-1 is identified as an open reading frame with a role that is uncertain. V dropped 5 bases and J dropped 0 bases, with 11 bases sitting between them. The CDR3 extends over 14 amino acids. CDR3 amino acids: CASSGDCNSYEQYF. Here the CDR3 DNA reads TGCGCCAGCAGTGGGGACTGCAACTCCTACGAGCAGTACTTC.

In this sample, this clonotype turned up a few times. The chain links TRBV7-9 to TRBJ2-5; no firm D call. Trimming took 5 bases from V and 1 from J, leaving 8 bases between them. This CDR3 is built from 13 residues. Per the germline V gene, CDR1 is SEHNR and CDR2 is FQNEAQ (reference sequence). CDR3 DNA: TGTGCCAGCAGCGTTAGTTCCCAAGAGACCCAGTACTTC. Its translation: CASSVSSQETQYF.

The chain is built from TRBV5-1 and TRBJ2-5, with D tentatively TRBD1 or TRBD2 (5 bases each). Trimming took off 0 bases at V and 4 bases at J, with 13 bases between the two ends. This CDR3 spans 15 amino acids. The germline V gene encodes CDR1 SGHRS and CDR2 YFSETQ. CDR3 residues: CASSLAWDRRETQYF. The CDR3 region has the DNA TGCGCCAGCAGCTTGGCCTGGGACCGACGAGAGACCCAGTACTTC.